These 2 T cell receptor beta chains originate from one sample sequenced in a study of beta chain features in type 1 diabetes. Expressed TCRB transcripts were sequenced because the entire RNA isolate underwent reverse transcription. Using immunoSEQ multiplex PCR, the repertoire was profiled, and TCRdb retains in-frame clones only, with some absent. The sample carries 500,000 to 700,000 clones, 15% recorded once. The sequencing sample was made of naive CD4+ T cells from blood. Receptor source: a young man in good health.

The chain carries TRBV5-5 and TRBJ1-1, with 8 bases lining up with TRBD1. CDR3 size: 14 residues. The germline V gene has CDR1 SGHKS and CDR2 YYEKEE (reference sequence). The ends lost 5 bases at V and 5 bases at J; junction bases unmatched: 8. The CDR3 bases are TGTGCCAGCAGACCCACAGGGGGAGGTACTGAAGCTTTCTTT. This gives the protein CASRPTGGGTEAFF.

This clone was counted only a few times. The chain carries TRBV4-3 and TRBJ2-3; D ambiguous. The length of the CDR3 is 13 residues. The V and J ends lost 0 bases and 5 bases respectively, with 6 bases between them. Germline values: CDR1 LGHNA, CDR2 YSLEER. In DNA form, the CDR3 reads TGCGCCAGCAGCCAAGAGTTGGGAGATACGCAGTATTTT. This sequence encodes CASSQELGDTQYF.